A selection of T cell receptor beta chains follows, all from one sample in a study of CD8+ T cells in alopecia areata. Using immunoSEQ multiplex PCR, the repertoire was profiled, and TCRdb retains in-frame clones only, with some absent. The sample holds 150,000 to 200,000 clones, about three fifths seen once. Sequenced here: CD4+ T cells sorted from blood, sampled around week 49, from a patient treated with tofacitinib. Source of these receptors: a human donor with alopecia areata. Both conserved end residues are part of each CDR3. D genes are given only for firm matches. Some rows have no size entry. The others give once, few or many, or a class for an expanded clone.

v_call: TRBV2
d_call: NA
clone_size: NA
j_call: TRBJ2-3
cdr3_aa: CASNTGRTDTQYF
cdr3_nt: TGTGCCAGCAATACAGGGCGTACAGATACGCAGTATTTT

v_call: TRBV29-1
d_call: NA
clone_size: NA
j_call: TRBJ2-1
cdr3_aa: CSVEAGTNEQFF
cdr3_nt: TGCAGCGTTGAAGCAGGAACCAATGAGCAGTTCTTC

v_call: TRBV4-3
d_call: NA
clone_size: NA
j_call: TRBJ1-5
cdr3_aa: CASSQEISGLKNQPQHF
cdr3_nt: TGCGCCAGCAGCCAAGAAATCTCAGGGCTTAAAAATCAGCCCCAGCATTTT

v_call: TRBV29-1
d_call: TRBD2
clone_size: few
j_call: TRBJ2-3
cdr3_aa: CSVQSGGTDTQYF
cdr3_nt: TGCAGCGTTCAGAGCGGGGGCACAGATACGCAGTATTTT

v_call: TRBV7-2
d_call: NA
clone_size: NA
j_call: TRBJ1-6
cdr3_aa: CASSKDRDSPLHF
cdr3_nt: TGTGCCAGCAGCAAGGACAGAGATTCACCCCTCCACTTT

v_call: TRBV10-2
d_call: NA
clone_size: few
j_call: TRBJ2-1
cdr3_aa: CASSGRTSSYNEQFF
cdr3_nt: TGCGCCAGCAGTGGTAGGACCAGCTCCTACAATGAGCAGTTCTTC

v_call: TRBV5-1
d_call: NA
clone_size: NA
j_call: TRBJ1-2
cdr3_aa: CASSLDTANYGYTF
cdr3_nt: TGCGCCAGCAGCTTGGACACCGCTAACTATGGCTACACCTTC

v_call: TRBV5-1
d_call: TRBD1
clone_size: NA
j_call: TRBJ1-2
cdr3_aa: CASSSRQGIDGYTF
cdr3_nt: TGCGCCAGCAGCTCAAGACAGGGAATAGATGGCTACACCTTC

v_call: TRBV7-2
d_call: NA
clone_size: few
j_call: TRBJ2-7
cdr3_aa: CASSLGSGTYEQYF
cdr3_nt: TGTGCCAGCAGCTTAGGTTCCGGGACCTACGAGCAGTACTTC

v_call: TRBV6-5
d_call: TRBD1
clone_size: few
j_call: TRBJ1-4
cdr3_aa: CASSLTGTGGEKLFF
cdr3_nt: TGTGCCAGCAGTTTGACCGGGACAGGGGGTGAAAAACTGTTTTTT

v_call: TRBV6-1
d_call: NA
clone_size: few
j_call: TRBJ2-7
cdr3_aa: CASQAGYSYEQYF
cdr3_nt: TGTGCCAGCCAAGCAGGGTACTCCTACGAGCAGTACTTC

v_call: TRBV29-1
d_call: NA
clone_size: NA
j_call: TRBJ2-1
cdr3_aa: CSVEVSGAYNEQFF
cdr3_nt: TGCAGCGTTGAGGTCTCTGGGGCCTACAATGAGCAGTTCTTC

v_call: TRBV7-2
d_call: TRBD1
clone_size: once
j_call: TRBJ1-6
cdr3_aa: CASRGQNNSPLHF
cdr3_nt: TGTGCCAGCAGGGGACAGAATAATTCACCCCTCCACTTT

v_call: TRBV4-3
d_call: NA
clone_size: few
j_call: TRBJ2-7
cdr3_aa: CASSQGADYEQYF
cdr3_nt: TGCGCCAGCAGCCAAGGGGCCGATTACGAGCAGTACTTC

v_call: TRBV5-1
d_call: TRBD2
clone_size: few
j_call: TRBJ2-5
cdr3_aa: CASSGGLHEETQYF
cdr3_nt: TGCGCCAGCAGTGGGGGACTACACGAAGAGACCCAGTACTTC

v_call: TRBV13
d_call: NA
clone_size: NA
j_call: TRBJ1-6
cdr3_aa: CASSSDSRSPLHF
cdr3_nt: TGTGCCAGCAGCTCCGACTCACGGTCACCCCTCCACTTT

v_call: TRBV5-1
d_call: NA
clone_size: few
j_call: TRBJ2-3
cdr3_aa: CASSTQRTSTDTQYF
cdr3_nt: TGCGCCAGCAGTACCCAACGGACTAGCACAGATACGCAGTATTTT

v_call: TRBV4-3
d_call: NA
clone_size: NA
j_call: TRBJ2-2
cdr3_aa: CASSHVGELFF
cdr3_nt: TGCGCCAGCAGCCATGTCGGGGAGCTGTTTTTT

v_call: TRBV5-6
d_call: NA
clone_size: once
j_call: TRBJ2-7
cdr3_aa: CASSLTRRISYEQYF
cdr3_nt: TGTGCCAGCAGCTTGACACGCCGTATCTCCTACGAGCAGTACTTC

v_call: TRBV30
d_call: NA
clone_size: NA
j_call: TRBJ2-3
cdr3_aa: CAWSRVTDTQYF
cdr3_nt: TGTGCCTGGAGTAGGGTGACAGATACGCAGTATTTT

v_call: TRBV29-1
d_call: TRBD1
clone_size: once
j_call: TRBJ1-2
cdr3_aa: CSVPSRDSGGYTF
cdr3_nt: TGCAGCGTTCCGTCGAGGGACAGTGGCGGCTACACCTTC

v_call: TRBV4-3
d_call: NA
clone_size: NA
j_call: TRBJ1-2
cdr3_aa: CASSQETGRGYGYTF
cdr3_nt: TGCGCCAGCAGCCAAGAAACGGGCCGGGGCTATGGCTACACCTTC

v_call: TRBV7-2
d_call: TRBD2
clone_size: NA
j_call: TRBJ2-3
cdr3_aa: CASSSQRGSTDTQYF
cdr3_nt: TGTGCCAGCAGCTCTCAGCGGGGTAGCACAGATACGCAGTATTTT

v_call: TRBV6-6
d_call: NA
clone_size: NA
j_call: TRBJ2-7
cdr3_aa: CASSYPVGRGNEQYF
cdr3_nt: TGTGCCAGCAGTTACCCGGTGGGCAGGGGCAACGAGCAGTACTTC

v_call: TRBV7-8
d_call: NA
clone_size: few
j_call: TRBJ2-5
cdr3_aa: CASSLGGSGQETQYF
cdr3_nt: TGTGCCAGCAGCTTAGGGGGTTCAGGGCAAGAGACCCAGTACTTC

v_call: TRBV7-3
d_call: NA
clone_size: NA
j_call: TRBJ2-5
cdr3_aa: CASSLTWAGRETQYF
cdr3_nt: TGTGCCAGCAGCTTAACTTGGGCAGGGAGGGAGACCCAGTACTTC

v_call: TRBV29-1
d_call: NA
clone_size: NA
j_call: TRBJ1-2
cdr3_aa: CSARRDGTNYGYTF
cdr3_nt: TGCAGCGCACGCCGGGACGGGACTAACTATGGCTACACCTTC

v_call: TRBV14
d_call: NA
clone_size: NA
j_call: TRBJ1-3
cdr3_aa: CASSQFPGNTIYF
cdr3_nt: TGTGCCAGCAGCCAATTTCCGGGAAACACCATATATTTT

v_call: TRBV27
d_call: TRBD1
clone_size: NA
j_call: TRBJ2-7
cdr3_aa: CASSFRGEQYF
cdr3_nt: TGTGCCAGCAGTTTCAGGGGGGAGCAGTACTTC

v_call: TRBV5-1
d_call: NA
clone_size: NA
j_call: TRBJ1-2
cdr3_aa: CASSLDTYGYTF
cdr3_nt: TGCGCCAGCAGCCTGGACACCTATGGCTACACCTTC

v_call: TRBV7-2
d_call: NA
clone_size: NA
j_call: TRBJ2-5
cdr3_aa: CASSLAGAPPETQYF
cdr3_nt: TGTGCCAGCAGCTTAGCGGGGGCTCCCCCCGAGACCCAGTACTTC

v_call: TRBV29-1
d_call: NA
clone_size: NA
j_call: TRBJ2-7
cdr3_aa: CSVLKSSYEQYF
cdr3_nt: TGCAGCGTTTTGAAATCCTCCTACGAGCAGTACTTC

v_call: TRBV30
d_call: NA
clone_size: NA
j_call: TRBJ2-7
cdr3_aa: CAWSNGSPEQYF
cdr3_nt: TGTGCCTGGAGTAACGGGAGCCCAGAGCAGTACTTC

v_call: TRBV6-5
d_call: NA
clone_size: NA
j_call: TRBJ2-3
cdr3_aa: CASSYSSGSSLNTQYF
cdr3_nt: TGTGCCAGCAGTTACTCGTCAGGGTCAAGCTTGAACACGCAGTATTTT

v_call: TRBV4-3
d_call: NA
clone_size: NA
j_call: TRBJ1-4
cdr3_aa: CASSQEATGEKLFF
cdr3_nt: TGCGCCAGCAGCCAAGAAGCAACCGGGGAAAAACTGTTTTTT

v_call: TRBV7-9
d_call: NA
clone_size: few
j_call: TRBJ2-1
cdr3_aa: CASSLAGHEQFF
cdr3_nt: TGTGCCAGCAGCTTAGCAGGTCATGAGCAGTTCTTC

v_call: TRBV29-1
d_call: NA
clone_size: NA
j_call: TRBJ1-4
cdr3_aa: CSVAGRQNEKLFF
cdr3_nt: TGCAGCGTGGCGGGACGGCAGAATGAAAAACTGTTTTTT

v_call: TRBV30
d_call: NA
clone_size: few
j_call: TRBJ2-5
cdr3_aa: CAWGTQGPGETQYF
cdr3_nt: TGTGCCTGGGGGACCCAGGGCCCAGGAGAGACCCAGTACTTC

v_call: TRBV29-1
d_call: NA
clone_size: NA
j_call: TRBJ2-6
cdr3_aa: CSVSRGTGANVLTF
cdr3_nt: TGCAGCGTTTCCAGGGGAACTGGGGCCAACGTCCTGACTTTC

v_call: TRBV29-1
d_call: NA
clone_size: NA
j_call: TRBJ1-1
cdr3_aa: CSVGRNRVNTEAFF
cdr3_nt: TGCAGCGTTGGAAGGAACAGGGTTAACACTGAAGCTTTCTTT

v_call: TRBV6-1
d_call: NA
clone_size: few
j_call: TRBJ2-7
cdr3_aa: CASSEGRLSSYEQYF
cdr3_nt: TGTGCCAGCAGTGAAGGGCGACTCTCGTCCTACGAGCAGTACTTC

v_call: TRBV5-6
d_call: TRBD1
clone_size: few
j_call: TRBJ1-2
cdr3_aa: CASSGRQGGYTF
cdr3_nt: TGTGCCAGCAGCGGACGACAGGGAGGCTACACCTTC

v_call: TRBV20-1
d_call: NA
clone_size: few
j_call: TRBJ1-6
cdr3_aa: CSARGSAAVHF
cdr3_nt: TGCAGTGCTAGAGGGAGTGCGGCGGTCCACTTT

v_call: TRBV2
d_call: TRBD1
clone_size: NA
j_call: TRBJ1-2
cdr3_aa: CASIKQSGTEDYTF
cdr3_nt: TGTGCCAGCATTAAACAGTCCGGGACAGAGGACTACACCTTC

v_call: TRBV7-2
d_call: TRBD1
clone_size: NA
j_call: TRBJ2-3
cdr3_aa: CASSIHGTGLTTDTQYF
cdr3_nt: TGTGCCAGCAGCATTCATGGGACAGGGCTTACCACAGATACGCAGTATTTT

v_call: TRBV11-2
d_call: NA
clone_size: NA
j_call: TRBJ1-6
cdr3_aa: CASSSRETSPLHF
cdr3_nt: TGTGCCAGCAGCTCCCGAGAAACCTCACCCCTCCACTTT

v_call: TRBV18
d_call: NA
clone_size: few
j_call: TRBJ2-1
cdr3_aa: CASSPQRNEQFF
cdr3_nt: TGTGCCAGCTCACCCCAGCGGAATGAGCAGTTCTTC

v_call: TRBV9
d_call: TRBD1
clone_size: NA
j_call: TRBJ2-5
cdr3_aa: CASSGQLGQGTQQETQYF
cdr3_nt: TGTGCCAGCAGCGGTCAACTGGGACAGGGAACTCAGCAAGAGACCCAGTACTTC

v_call: TRBV30
d_call: TRBD2
clone_size: NA
j_call: TRBJ2-1
cdr3_aa: CAWSELASYNEQFF
cdr3_nt: TGTGCCTGGAGCGAACTAGCGAGCTACAATGAGCAGTTCTTC

v_call: TRBV11-2
d_call: NA
clone_size: NA
j_call: TRBJ2-5
cdr3_aa: CASSNGVIGQETQYF
cdr3_nt: TGTGCCAGCAGCAACGGGGTTATAGGCCAAGAGACCCAGTACTTC

v_call: TRBV9
d_call: NA
clone_size: NA
j_call: TRBJ1-2
cdr3_aa: CASSGSGGYGYTF
cdr3_nt: TGTGCCAGCAGCGGCAGTGGCGGCTATGGCTACACCTTC

v_call: TRBV4-3
d_call: TRBD1
clone_size: NA
j_call: TRBJ2-1
cdr3_aa: CASSQGQGTYNEQFF
cdr3_nt: TGCGCCAGCAGCCAAGGACAGGGAACCTACAATGAGCAGTTCTTC

v_call: TRBV30
d_call: NA
clone_size: few
j_call: TRBJ2-7
cdr3_aa: CAWSASGPEQYF
cdr3_nt: TGTGCCTGGAGTGCCTCAGGGCCCGAGCAGTACTTC

v_call: TRBV30
d_call: NA
clone_size: NA
j_call: TRBJ1-2
cdr3_aa: CAWGPRGFGRGYTF
cdr3_nt: TGTGCCTGGGGCCCCAGGGGATTCGGGCGTGGCTACACCTTC

v_call: TRBV4-3
d_call: NA
clone_size: few
j_call: TRBJ1-1
cdr3_aa: CASSQDWGENTEAFF
cdr3_nt: TGCGCCAGCAGCCAAGATTGGGGGGAGAACACTGAAGCTTTCTTT

v_call: TRBV29-1
d_call: NA
clone_size: NA
j_call: TRBJ2-2
cdr3_aa: CSVALEGNTGELFF
cdr3_nt: TGCAGCGTTGCCCTGGAGGGGAACACCGGGGAGCTGTTTTTT

v_call: TRBV9
d_call: NA
clone_size: many
j_call: TRBJ2-1
cdr3_aa: CASSVAAAANNEQFF
cdr3_nt: TGTGCCAGCAGCGTAGCGGCAGCAGCCAACAATGAGCAGTTCTTC

v_call: TRBV6-1
d_call: NA
clone_size: NA
j_call: TRBJ2-7
cdr3_aa: CASSEGWGYEQYF
cdr3_nt: TGTGCCAGCAGTGAAGGCTGGGGCTACGAGCAGTACTTC

v_call: TRBV6-5
d_call: TRBD1
clone_size: NA
j_call: TRBJ1-2
cdr3_aa: CASSETGGGYGYTF
cdr3_nt: TGTGCCAGCAGTGAAACAGGGGGCGGCTATGGCTACACCTTC